Included here is one T cell receptor (beta chain) sequence, with context. Antigen specificity is unknown. The entry originates in a study of PD-1 blockade in classical Hodgkin lymphoma. Study-level points and caveats: Reported findings placed baseline TCR diversity lower in newly diagnosed patients (compared with healthy donors). Complete responders possessed baseline diversity comparable to newly diagnosed patients.

J was trimmed by 0 bases and V by 5 bases; bases with no gene match: 7. Germline CDR1 SGHTS, CDR2 YDEGEE. This CDR3 comprises 16 residues. The repertoire was sequenced with immunoSEQ multiplex PCR; TCRdb's copy has only in-frame clones and lacks some. The sample contains some 15,000 clones, 83% of which appear only once. Every patient had relapsed following autologous stem cell transplantation, and cohorts differed in brentuximab vedotin exposure. Patients showed best responses of complete response, partial response or progressive disease. This sequence was found in a human donor with classical Hodgkin lymphoma. The material was peripheral blood mononuclear cells (PBMCs), obtained at baseline. The gene calls are TRBV5-8 and TRBJ1-2; 10 bases align to TRBD1. In DNA form, the CDR3 reads TGTGCCAGCAGGGGGACAGGGGTGCCAGCTAACTATGGCTACACCTTC. It encodes CASRGTGVPANYGYTF.